The T cell receptor beta chain under discussion was sequenced for a study of patients and donors after allogeneic stem cell transplantation. This clonotype was found a few times. The CDR3 spans 13 residues. Trimming cost V 6 bases and J 5 bases, with 13 bases left between them. Using its own MiXCR run on the RT-PCR reads, TCRdb lists one record per CDR3 protein. Of more than 150,000 distinct CDR3 sequences in the sample, around two fifths are singletons; the top ten hold around 35%. This clonotype was sampled from a human donor who was either an allogeneic HSCT recipient or a stem cell or donor lymphocyte infusion donor (not recorded which). It is not recorded whose cells these are; they may come from a transplant donor. The specimen was blood, either unsorted or a sorted T cell fraction (not recorded which). The J gene is TRBJ2-5, the V gene TRBV12-3 or TRBV12-4; D possibly corresponds to TRBD1 (7 bases). CDR3 nucleotide sequence: TGTGCCAGCAGACCCCCAGGGGGGGAGACCCAGTACTTC. Translating gives CASRPPGGETQYF.